A selection of T cell receptor beta chains follows, all from one sample in a study of blood T cell repertoires in COVID-19. Libraries were prepared by immunoSEQ multiplex PCR; TCRdb keeps only in-frame clonotypes and omits some of them. Counted here are about 140,000 clones, over 65% occurring once; the ten biggest clones make up 3.5% to 5%. Sequencing used peripheral blood. The receptors were gathered from a woman older than 75 with active or convalescent COVID-19. The CDR3 runs from the conserved cysteine through the conserved F or W. The D gene is left open where the match is weak. Only some rows state a clone size, as once, few, many or a class for expanded clones.

d_call clone_size j_call v_call cdr3_aa cdr3_nt
TRBD2 . TRBJ2-1 TRBV5-1 CASSTGRTEQFF TGCGCCAGCAGCACCGGGAGGACCGAGCAGTTCTTC
. . TRBJ1-2 TRBV18 CASSPRTEGGYTF TGTGCCAGCTCACCTCGGACGGAGGGGGGCTACACCTTC
TRBD1 . TRBJ2-4 TRBV4-1 CASSQERQGVTKNIQYF TGCGCCAGCAGCCAAGAAAGACAGGGGGTAACCAAAAACATTCAGTACTTC
TRBD1 . TRBJ1-1 TRBV7-9 CASSLGTANTEAFF TGTGCCAGCAGCTTGGGGACAGCGAACACTGAAGCTTTCTTT
. . TRBJ1-6 TRBV6-4 CASSAFSNSPLHF TGTGCCAGCAGTGCCTTCTCCAATTCACCCCTCCACTTT
TRBD2 . TRBJ2-2 TRBV6-2/TRBV6-3 CASSFQRGGPTGELFF TGTGCCAGCAGTTTCCAGCGGGGGGGCCCCACCGGGGAGCTGTTTTTT
TRBD2 . TRBJ2-5 TRBV27 CASSLAGGPSETQYF TGTGCCAGCAGTCTAGCGGGGGGGCCGTCGGAGACCCAGTACTTC
. . TRBJ1-6 TRBV19 CASSIPSGNSPLHF TGTGCCAGTAGTATCCCGAGCGGGAATTCACCCCTCCACTTT
. . TRBJ2-1 TRBV3-1/TRBV3-2 CASSLSPYNEQFF TGTGCCAGCAGCCTATCCCCGTACAATGAGCAGTTCTTC
TRBD1 . TRBJ2-6 TRBV18 CASSKGTGESGANVLTF TGTGCCAGCTCAAAAGGGACAGGGGAGAGTGGGGCCAACGTCCTGACTTTC
. . TRBJ1-4 TRBV5-1 CASSLGQRTDEKLFF TGCGCCAGCAGCTTGGGACAAAGGACAGATGAAAAACTGTTTTTT
. . TRBJ1-1 TRBV4-3 CASSQALYPGDRAFF TGCGCCAGCAGCCAAGCCCTCTACCCAGGGGATCGAGCTTTCTTT
. . TRBJ2-7 TRBV2 CASQENQGGEQYF TGTGCCAGCCAAGAGAACCAGGGGGGTGAGCAGTACTTC
TRBD2 . TRBJ2-1 TRBV10-3 CAISQLAAGSGDEQFF TGTGCCATCAGCCAACTAGCGGCGGGGTCTGGAGATGAGCAGTTCTTC
TRBD2 . TRBJ2-2 TRBV7-2 CASSLVLGSASGGELFF TGTGCCAGCAGCTTAGTCTTGGGGTCGGCTAGCGGCGGGGAGCTGTTTTTT
. few TRBJ1-5 TRBV27 CASSLSIGGSGQPQHF TGTGCCAGCAGTTTATCGATAGGGGGATCGGGACAGCCCCAGCATTTT
TRBD2 . TRBJ2-5 TRBV5-1 CASSLAASGEYNQETQYF TGCGCCAGCAGCTTGGCGGCTAGCGGCGAATACAACCAAGAGACCCAGTACTTC
. few TRBJ1-2 TRBV5-1 CASSYGDSGSLDGYTF TGCGCCAGCAGCTACGGGGACTCAGGGTCTCTGGATGGCTACACCTTC
. . TRBJ1-6 TRBV5-1 CASSPQQGSPLHF TGCGCCAGCAGTCCCCAGCAGGGTTCACCCCTCCACTTT
. . TRBJ1-2 TRBV6-5 CASTVRTTNYGYTF TGTGCCAGCACTGTAAGGACAACGAACTATGGCTACACCTTC
. few TRBJ1-2 TRBV24-1 CATSDPAGLGGYTF TGTGCCACCAGTGACCCCGCAGGGTTAGGCGGCTACACCTTC
. few TRBJ1-5 TRBV6-2/TRBV6-3 CASSYSSVKKNQPQHF TGTGCCAGCAGTTACTCCTCGGTGAAGAAAAATCAGCCCCAGCATTTT
TRBD1 many TRBJ1-2 TRBV11-2 CASSNRGSYGYTF TGTGCCAGCAGCAACAGGGGGAGCTATGGCTACACCTTC
. . TRBJ2-5 TRBV7-2 CASSLVRETQYF TGTGCCAGCAGCTTAGTCAGGGAGACCCAGTACTTC
. . TRBJ2-1 TRBV5-4 CASSPTQGYGNEQFF TGTGCCAGCAGCCCAACACAGGGATACGGCAATGAGCAGTTCTTC
. . TRBJ2-3 TRBV5-4 CASSLDRDTQYF TGTGCCAGCAGCTTGGACAGAGATACGCAGTATTTT
TRBD1 . TRBJ1-6 TRBV20-1 CSASSGQGPSPLHF TGCAGTGCTAGTTCGGGACAGGGGCCTTCACCCCTCCACTTT
TRBD1 . TRBJ1-2 TRBV6-1 CASSETGTGENYGYTF TGTGCCAGCAGTGAAACCGGGACAGGGGAAAACTATGGCTACACCTTC
. . TRBJ1-2 TRBV28 CASSLYQSGYTF TGTGCCAGCAGTTTATATCAAAGCGGCTACACCTTC